The clone carrying this T cell receptor (beta chain) was counted many times. The antigen remains unidentified. Using its own MiXCR run on the RT-PCR reads, TCRdb lists one record per CDR3 protein. The sample lists about half a million distinct CDR3 sequences; less than 8% were seen once. This CDR3 spans 11 amino acids. Trimming removed 5 bases at V and 4 bases at J, with 4 bases between. The data belong to a study of response to subunit inactivated influenza vaccine. Study-level results: New T cells are recruited in small numbers by each seasonal influenza vaccination, according to the authors' suggestion.

The material sequenced was PBMCs from blood, taken roughly 24 months after vaccination. This chain joins TRBV12-3 or TRBV12-4 and TRBJ2-3; D not resolved. The origin of this receptor is a man aged 50 to 75 who received an inactivated influenza vaccine. CDR3: CASSISDTQYF. As DNA, the CDR3 is TGTGCCAGCAGTATTTCAGATACGCAGTATTTT.